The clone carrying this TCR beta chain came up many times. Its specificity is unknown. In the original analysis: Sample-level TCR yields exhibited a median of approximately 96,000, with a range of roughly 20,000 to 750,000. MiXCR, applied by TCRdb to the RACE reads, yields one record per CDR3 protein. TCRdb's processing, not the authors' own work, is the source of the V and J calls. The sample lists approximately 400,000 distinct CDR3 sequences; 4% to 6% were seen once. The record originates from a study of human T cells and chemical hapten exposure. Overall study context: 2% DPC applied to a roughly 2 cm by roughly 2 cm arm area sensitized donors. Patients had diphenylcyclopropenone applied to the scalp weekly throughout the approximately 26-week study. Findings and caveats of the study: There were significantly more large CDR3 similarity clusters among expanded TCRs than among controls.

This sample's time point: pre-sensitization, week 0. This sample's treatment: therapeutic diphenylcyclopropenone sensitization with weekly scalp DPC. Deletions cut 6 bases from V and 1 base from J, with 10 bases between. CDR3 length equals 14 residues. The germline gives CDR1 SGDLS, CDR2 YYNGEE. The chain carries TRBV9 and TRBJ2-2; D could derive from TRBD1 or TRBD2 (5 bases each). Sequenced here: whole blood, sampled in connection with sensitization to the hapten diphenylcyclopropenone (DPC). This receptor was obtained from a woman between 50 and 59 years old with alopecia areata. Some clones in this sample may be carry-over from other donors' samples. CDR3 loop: CASKSGGNTGELFF. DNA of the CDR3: TGTGCCAGCAAGTCTGGGGGGAACACCGGGGAGCTGTTTTTT.